This is a list of T cell receptor beta chains from one sample in a study of blood T cell repertoires in COVID-19. Measured with immunoSEQ multiplex PCR; TCRdb has only the in-frame clones, and not every one. This repertoire shows about 190,000 clones, 88% found once; its top ten account for roughly 5.5%. The sample taken for sequencing was peripheral blood. These receptors all stem from a middle-aged man with active or convalescent COVID-19. The CDR3 runs from the conserved cysteine through the conserved F or W. Fields, in order: V gene, D gene, J gene, clone size, CDR3 protein, CDR3 DNA. A D gene is named only where the DNA matches it firmly. Where a row states a size, it is once, few, many or the class of an expanded clone; other rows omit it.

TRBV5-8	-	TRBJ2-5	-	CASSGDGIGTQYF	TGTGCCAGCAGCGGCGACGGGATAGGGACCCAGTACTTC
TRBV6-5	-	TRBJ2-2	-	CASSTGTGELFF	TGTGCCAGCAGCACCGGCACCGGGGAGCTGTTTTTT
TRBV5-1	-	TRBJ2-7	-	CASSGLGHNSYEQYF	TGCGCCAGCAGCGGCCTAGGACATAACTCCTACGAGCAGTACTTC
TRBV29-1	TRBD1	TRBJ1-1	once	CSVDVTGANTEAFF	TGCAGCGTTGACGTAACAGGGGCGAACACTGAAGCTTTCTTT
TRBV6-5	TRBD2	TRBJ2-7	-	CASSYTTSGRAYEQYF	TGTGCCAGCAGTTATACAACTAGCGGGAGGGCCTACGAGCAGTACTTC
TRBV28	TRBD1	TRBJ1-2	-	CASRPTGVLVYGYTF	TGTGCCAGCAGACCAACAGGGGTTCTGGTCTATGGCTACACCTTC
TRBV12-3/TRBV12-4	-	TRBJ2-7	-	CASSFRVHEQYF	TGTGCCAGCAGTTTCAGGGTACACGAGCAGTACTTC
TRBV5-1	-	TRBJ2-6	-	CASRPRVSGANVLTF	TGCGCCAGCAGACCCAGGGTGTCCGGGGCCAACGTCCTGACTTTC
TRBV6-5	TRBD1	TRBJ1-2	-	CASSLGQVSNYGYTF	TGTGCCAGCAGTTTGGGACAGGTTTCTAACTATGGCTACACCTTC
TRBV18	-	TRBJ1-3	-	CASSPQVSDSGNTIYF	TGTGCCAGCTCACCACAGGTCAGCGACTCTGGAAACACCATATATTTT
TRBV6-5	-	TRBJ1-4	-	CASREAGTTVEKLFF	TGTGCCAGCAGGGAGGCCGGGACAACGGTTGAAAAACTGTTTTTT
TRBV7-2	-	TRBJ2-7	few	CASSLDSTYEQYF	TGTGCCAGCAGCTTGGACAGTACCTACGAGCAGTACTTC
TRBV3-1/TRBV3-2	TRBD1	TRBJ1-2	-	CASSQPGTGDGYTF	TGTGCCAGCAGCCAGCCTGGGACAGGGGACGGCTACACCTTC
TRBV5-1	-	TRBJ2-3	-	CASSLERSEDTQYF	TGCGCCAGCAGCTTGGAAAGGAGTGAAGATACGCAGTATTTT
TRBV7-6	-	TRBJ1-4	-	CASSPGVSFPASGEKLFF	TGTGCCAGCAGCCCCGGGGTTAGCTTTCCAGCTTCGGGTGAAAAACTGTTTTTT
TRBV4-2	TRBD1	TRBJ2-2	-	CASSQDLRTGGPGELFF	TGTGCCAGCAGCCAAGATCTAAGGACAGGGGGCCCCGGGGAGCTGTTTTTT
TRBV6-5	-	TRBJ2-2	once	CASSYSSTGTGELFF	TGTGCCAGCAGTTACTCGTCCACTGGCACCGGGGAGCTGTTTTTT